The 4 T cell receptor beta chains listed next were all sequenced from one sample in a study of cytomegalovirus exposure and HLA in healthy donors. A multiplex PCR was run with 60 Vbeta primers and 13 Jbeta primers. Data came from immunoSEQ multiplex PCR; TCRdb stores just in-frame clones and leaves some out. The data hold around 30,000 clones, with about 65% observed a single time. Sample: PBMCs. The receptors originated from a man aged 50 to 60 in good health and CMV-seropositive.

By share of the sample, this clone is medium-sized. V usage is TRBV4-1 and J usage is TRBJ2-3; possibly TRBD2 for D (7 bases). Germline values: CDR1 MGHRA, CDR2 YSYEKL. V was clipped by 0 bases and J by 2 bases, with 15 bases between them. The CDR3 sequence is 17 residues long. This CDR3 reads CASSQDRWGGPTDTQYF. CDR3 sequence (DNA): TGCGCCAGCAGCCAAGATCGCTGGGGGGGCCCCACAGATACGCAGTATTTT.

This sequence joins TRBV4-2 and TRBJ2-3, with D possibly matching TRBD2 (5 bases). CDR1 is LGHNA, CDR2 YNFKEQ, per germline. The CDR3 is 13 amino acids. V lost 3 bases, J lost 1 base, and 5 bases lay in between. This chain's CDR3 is CASSHGGTDTQYF. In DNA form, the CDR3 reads TGTGCCAGCAGCCACGGGGGCACAGATACGCAGTATTTT.

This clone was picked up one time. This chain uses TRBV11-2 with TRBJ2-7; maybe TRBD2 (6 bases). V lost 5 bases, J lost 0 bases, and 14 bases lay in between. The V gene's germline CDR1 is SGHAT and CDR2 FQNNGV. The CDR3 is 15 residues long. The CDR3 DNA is TGTGCCAGCAGCCCTCTAGCGAGGAGCTCCTACGAGCAGTACTTC. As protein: CASSPLARSSYEQYF.

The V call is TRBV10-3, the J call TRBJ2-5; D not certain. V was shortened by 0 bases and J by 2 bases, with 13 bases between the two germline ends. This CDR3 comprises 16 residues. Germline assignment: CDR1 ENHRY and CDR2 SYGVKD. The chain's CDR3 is CAISESLGGTQETQYF. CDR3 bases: TGTGCCATCAGTGAGTCGCTAGGCGGAACGCAAGAGACCCAGTACTTC.